The 32 T cell receptor beta chains given below trace back to one sample, sequenced in a study of OX40 agonist ivuxolimab in advanced cancers. Sequencing used immunoSEQ multiplex PCR; TCRdb keeps in-frame clones, though not all of them. The sample holds 35,000 to 55,000 clones, 85% to 95% seen once. The sequencing here drew on CD4+ or CD8+ T cells sorted from blood, taken in a trial of the OX40 agonist ivuxolimab. All receptors come from an adult with an advanced solid tumor such as melanoma, head and neck, liver or kidney cancer.

V is TRBV19 and J is TRBJ2-7; no clear D. CDR1 is LNHDA, CDR2 SQIVND, per germline (reference sequence). There are 15 residues in the CDR3. Between the trimmed V and J ends, which lost 5 bases and 2 bases, there was a span of 16 bases. CDR3 loop: CASSVIPGQTYEQYF. CDR3 in DNA: TGTGCCAGTAGTGTTATTCCGGGCCAAACCTACGAGCAGTACTTC.

V is TRBV20-1 and J is TRBJ2-1, with D hard to call. The CDR3 spans 11 residues. In germline, CDR1 is DFQATT, CDR2 SNEGSKA (reference sequence). Trimming took off 5 bases at V and 2 bases at J, with 4 bases between the two ends. The DNA for the CDR3 is TGCAGTGCTCGTACCTACAATGAGCAGTTCTTC. Translating gives CSARTYNEQFF.

The V call is TRBV4-3, the J call TRBJ2-1; possible D gene TRBD2, 6 bases. V was pared by 4 bases and J by 7 bases, with 17 bases between. CDR3 length equals 15 residues. The germline V gene encodes CDR1 LGHNA and CDR2 YSLEER. The CDR3 bases are TGCGCCAGCAGCCGGGAGCTCGGGAGTGGGAATGAGCAGTTCTTC. Its translation is CASSRELGSGNEQFF.

The chain has TRBV19 and TRBJ2-3; 7 nucleotides align to TRBD1. The CDR3 is 14 amino acids. The ends lost 3 bases at V and 4 bases at J; junction bases unmatched: 4. From germline, CDR1 is LNHDA and CDR2 SQIVND (reference sequence). The CDR3, as DNA: TGTGCCAGTAGTATCTGGCAGGGGGCAGATACGCAGTATTTT. Translating it yields CASSIWQGADTQYF.

V is TRBV6-6 and J is TRBJ1-3, with D unclear. The CDR3 has 12 amino acids. Trimming took off 0 bases at V and 9 bases at J, with 6 bases between the two ends. CDR1 MNHNY and CDR2 SVGAGI come from the germline V gene (reference sequence). The DNA for the CDR3 is TGTGCCAGCAGTTACTCGATACCCACCATATATTTT. Translating it yields CASSYSIPTIYF.

This chain connects TRBV2 to TRBJ2-1; TRBD1 matches 9 bases. In germline, CDR1 is SNHLY, CDR2 FYNNEI. CDR3 length: 11 residues. CDR3 region: CGDRVGNEQFF. Written as DNA, the CDR3 is TGTGGGGACAGGGTGGGTAATGAGCAGTTCTTC.

The genes are TRBV6-5 and TRBJ2-7; D remains ambiguous. Trimming left V 3 bases short and J 7 bases short, with 7 bases between. Per germline, CDR1 MNHEY and CDR2 SVGAGI. This CDR3 has 11 residues. CDR3 region: CASSYFEEQYF. The CDR3 region has the DNA TGTGCCAGCAGTTATTTTGAGGAGCAGTACTTC.

V usage is TRBV5-4 and J usage is TRBJ2-7; TRBD2 matches at 9 bases. The V gene's germline CDR1 is SGHNT and CDR2 YYREEE (reference sequence). V lost 3 bases and J lost 4; bases outside the gene matches: 2. CDR3 length equals 13 residues. The CDR3 sequence: CASSSTSGYEQYF. In nucleotides, the CDR3 is TGTGCCAGCAGCTCGACTAGCGGATACGAGCAGTACTTC.

V is TRBV6-5 and J is TRBJ2-7; D might be TRBD2 (6 bases). CDR1 and CDR2 (germline): MNHEY, SVGAGI. The CDR3 covers 11 residues. Trimming took 5 bases from V and 5 from J, leaving 7 bases between them. Written as DNA, the CDR3 is TGTGCCAGCAGTCCGGGGGACGAGCAGTACTTC. It translates to CASSPGDEQYF.

The rearrangement joins TRBV7-9 to TRBJ2-1; D could derive from TRBD1 or TRBD2 (5 bases each). Looked up from germline, CDR1 is SEHNR and CDR2 is FQNEAQ (reference sequence). V was cut by 2 bases and J by 7 bases, with 15 bases left in between. This CDR3 is 15 amino acids long. The CDR3 DNA reads TGTGCCAGCAGCTTAATTTCAGGCAGGGAGAATGAGCAGTTCTTC. Its protein product is CASSLISGRENEQFF.

The chain is built from TRBV27 and TRBJ2-6; no clear D. This CDR3 is 13 amino acids long. V was clipped by 5 bases and J by 0 bases, with 2 bases between them. CDR1 MNHEY and CDR2 SMNVEV come from the germline V gene (reference sequence). The DNA for the CDR3 is TGTGCCAGCAGTCACTCTGGGGCCAACGTCCTGACTTTC. It encodes CASSHSGANVLTF.

The chain employs TRBV6-5 and TRBJ2-3; 13 nucleotides line up with TRBD2. V shed 5 bases and J 1 base; nucleotides not matched to a gene: 0. Germline lookup yields CDR1 MNHEY and CDR2 SVGAGI. The CDR3 sequence is 15 residues long. The CDR3, as DNA: TGTGCCAGCAGTGGACTAGCGGGAGGCACAGATACGCAGTATTTT. Amino acids: CASSGLAGGTDTQYF.

CDR3 sequence (DNA): TGTGCCAGCAGCCAAGATAGGGGACAGGACGCCAACACTGAAGCTTTCTTT. Protein product: CASSQDRGQDANTEAFF. The genes are TRBV4-2 and TRBJ1-1; 8 nucleotides match TRBD1. The J segment lost 2 bases and the V segment lost 0 bases, leaving 8 bases of the junction unmatched. The CDR3 consists of 17 residues. Per germline, CDR1 LGHNA and CDR2 YNFKEQ.

The chain links TRBV28 to TRBJ2-7, with D uncertain. V lost 3 bases and J 0 bases, leaving 12 bases between the germline ends. The germline gives CDR1 MDHEN, CDR2 SYDVKM. The CDR3 has 15 residues. Written as DNA, the CDR3 is TGTGCCAGCAGTTTTAACCCACCTAGCTCCTACGAGCAGTACTTC. Its protein is CASSFNPPSSYEQYF.

V usage is TRBV4-1 and J usage is TRBJ2-1, with 10 bases lining up with TRBD2. Per the germline V gene, CDR1 is MGHRA and CDR2 is YSYEKL. This CDR3 spans 17 amino acids. V trimming: 1 base; J trimming: 0 bases; junction bases outside the gene matches: 3. The CDR3 nucleotides read TGCGCCAGCAGCCAAGTTCGACTAGCGGGCTCCTACAATGAGCAGTTCTTC. This translates into CASSQVRLAGSYNEQFF.

This chain uses TRBV5-6 with TRBJ2-5; D is unclear. Trimming removed 4 bases at V and 9 bases at J, with 19 bases between. The germline CDR1 and CDR2 sequences are SGHDT and YYEEEE. The CDR3 is 14 residues long. The CDR3 region has the DNA TGTGCCAGCAGCACCACCAGCCTGGGATGGGCCCAGTACTTC. Amino acid sequence: CASSTTSLGWAQYF.

The rearrangement uses TRBV27 and TRBJ2-7, with D tentatively TRBD2 (5 bases). This CDR3 is 14 amino acids long. Germline lookup yields CDR1 MNHEY and CDR2 SMNVEV (reference sequence). Trimming took off 3 bases at V and 2 bases at J, with 11 bases between the two ends. This chain's CDR3 is CASSFGLTTYEQYF. In nucleotides, the CDR3 is TGTGCCAGCAGTTTCGGACTTACCACCTACGAGCAGTACTTC.

J is TRBJ1-5 and V is TRBV28, with D tentatively TRBD1 (6 bases). Germline loops: CDR1 MDHEN, CDR2 SYDVKM. V lost 4 bases and J lost 9, with 22 bases in between. The CDR3 contains 16 residues. Here the CDR3 DNA reads TGTGCCAGCAGTTCCGCACGCCCGGGACAAGGGGGGCCCCAGCATTTT. Amino acid sequence: CASSSARPGQGGPQHF.

This clone was seen once. The V gene is TRBV12-2, the J gene TRBJ2-1; the D call in the table, TRBD2, was not verified against the DNA. TRBV12-2 is termed a pseudogene. The CDR3 has 12 amino acids. The CDR3 nucleotides are TGTGCAAGTCGCTTAGCTTACGACTCGCAGTTCTTC. Translating it yields CASRLAYDSQFF.

This clone is a singleton in its sample. This chain joins TRBV7-9 and TRBJ2-2; 8 bases fit TRBD2. Germline CDR1 is SEHNR and CDR2 is FQNEAQ (reference sequence). The J segment lost 5 bases and the V segment lost 3 bases, leaving 5 bases of the junction unmatched. The CDR3 totals 15 residues. The CDR3 DNA follows: TGTGCCAGCAGCTTTCCGGGACTAGTTACCGGGGAGCTGTTTTTT. Translation: CASSFPGLVTGELFF.

The V and J genes are TRBV29-1 and TRBJ1-1; D is ambiguous. Germline assignment: CDR1 SQVTM and CDR2 ANQGSEA. CDR3 size: 12 residues. The V gene lost 3 bases and the J gene lost 1 base, with 6 bases spanning the gap. The CDR3 region is CSVDLSNTEAFF. Written as DNA, the CDR3 is TGCAGCGTTGATCTGTCGAACACTGAAGCTTTCTTT.

V and J are TRBV6-6 and TRBJ2-7, with TRBD2 identical over 11 bases. CDR3 size: 16 residues. CDR1 MNHNY and CDR2 SVGAGI come from the germline V gene (reference sequence). The J segment lost 2 bases and the V segment lost 4 bases, leaving 7 bases of the junction unmatched. CDR3 amino acids: CASSSPGTSGAYEQYF. Written as DNA, the CDR3 is TGTGCCAGCAGTTCCCCCGGGACTAGCGGTGCCTACGAGCAGTACTTC.

This chain links TRBV4-3 with TRBJ1-1; D might be TRBD1 (5 bases). CDR3 length: 15 residues. Trimming shortened V by 0 bases and J by 3 bases, and 11 bases separated the two germline ends. From germline, CDR1 is LGHNA and CDR2 YSLEER. The CDR3 reads CASSQERRGYTEAFF. CDR3 nucleotides: TGCGCCAGCAGCCAAGAAAGAAGGGGCTACACTGAAGCTTTCTTT.

The rearrangement uses TRBV5-1 and TRBJ1-4; the D is unclear. CDR1 is SGHRS, CDR2 YFSETQ, per germline. Trimming took off 4 bases at V and 0 bases at J, with 13 bases between the two ends. The CDR3 totals 16 residues. The CDR3 DNA reads as TGCGCCAGCAGCCCAAGGACGGTTGCAACTAATGAAAAACTGTTTTTT. The encoded protein is CASSPRTVATNEKLFF.

This sequence joins TRBV19 and TRBJ2-7, with 8 bases lining up with TRBD1. V shed 3 bases and J 3 bases; nucleotides not matched to a gene: 7. The CDR3 spans 15 residues. CDR1 is LNHDA, CDR2 SQIVND, per germline (reference sequence). The CDR3 nucleotides are TGTGCCAGTAGTATCCGACAGGGGACGGGCTACGAGCAGTACTTC. Encoded protein: CASSIRQGTGYEQYF.

The rearrangement joins TRBV7-9 to TRBJ2-7, with D possibly being TRBD1 (6 bases). This CDR3 is built from 13 residues. Looked up from germline, CDR1 is SEHNR and CDR2 is FQNEAQ (reference sequence). V dropped 5 bases and J dropped 0 bases, with 8 bases sitting between them. CDR3 DNA sequence: TGTGCCAGCAGCGGACAGTCCTCCTACGAGCAGTACTTC. This codes for CASSGQSSYEQYF.

This chain uses TRBV11-3 with TRBJ1-3, with 7 bases lining up with TRBD1. The CDR3 is 16 residues long. Germline loops: CDR1 SGHNT, CDR2 YENEEA. V shed 4 bases and J 1 base; nucleotides not matched to a gene: 7. CDR3 amino acids: CASSSLTGTSGNTIYF. As DNA, the CDR3 is TGTGCCAGCAGCTCGTTGACAGGGACATCTGGAAACACCATATATTTT.

The chain couples TRBV6-5 to TRBJ1-3, with a tentative D call TRBD1 (5 bases). CDR3 length equals 13 residues. Germline CDR1 and CDR2: MNHEY and SVGAGI. The CDR3 bases are TGTGTCACGGGGCTGAACTCTGGAAACACCATATATTTT. Encoded protein: CVTGLNSGNTIYF.

The chain couples TRBV19 to TRBJ2-2; D gene ambiguous. This CDR3 has 11 amino acids. Trimming removed 5 bases at V and 9 bases at J, with 7 bases between. Germline V gene data show CDR1 as LNHDA and CDR2 as SQIVND (reference sequence). CDR3 residues: CASSSVWELFF. The CDR3 nucleotides are TGTGCCAGTAGTTCCGTTTGGGAGCTGTTTTTT.

V usage is TRBV5-6 and J usage is TRBJ2-7; 8 bases align to TRBD1. CDR3 length: 12 amino acids. From germline, CDR1 is SGHDT and CDR2 YYEEEE. V shed 4 bases and J 6 bases; nucleotides not matched to a gene: 3. The CDR3 coding sequence is TGTGCCAGCAGCATTGGACAGGGCGAGCAGTACTTC. It specifies CASSIGQGEQYF.

The V call is TRBV9, the J call TRBJ1-1, with D hard to call. CDR1 and CDR2 from the germline V gene are SGDLS and YYNGEE. The V end lost 0 bases, the J end lost 4 bases, and 10 bases lay between the germline ends. This CDR3 spans 14 amino acids. The CDR3 reads CASSVGGTPTEAFF. CDR3 bases: TGTGCCAGCAGCGTAGGAGGAACGCCCACTGAAGCTTTCTTT. Together with reference TRBV9 and TRBJ1-1, the CDR3 gives the full variable domain: DSGVTQTPKHLITATGQRVTLRCSPRSGDLSVYWYQQSLDQGLQFLIQYYNGEERAKGNILERFSAQQFPDLHSELNLSSLELGDSALYFCASSVGGTPTEAFFGQGTRLTVV.

The rearrangement links TRBV14 to TRBJ2-7; D not resolved. V was trimmed by 0 bases and J by 0 bases, leaving 9 bases between them. Germline CDR1 is SGHDN and CDR2 is FVKESK. This CDR3 comprises 15 residues. In DNA form, the CDR3 reads TGTGCCAGCAGCCAAGATCAAGCCAGCTCCTACGAGCAGTACTTC. This translates into CASSQDQASSYEQYF.